This T cell receptor (beta chain) was captured by sequencing in a study of T cells expressing NK-cell markers. Turning to the study itself: Sequencing of TCR beta repertoires drew on sorted CD3+CD56+NKG2C+, CD3+CD56+NKG2C- and CD3+CD56-NKG2C+ T cells.

As concerns this clonotype: The antigen remains unidentified.

Notes on the study in general: In several donors, dominant clonotypes made up roughly 25-60.1% of CD3+CD56-NKG2C+ cells.

TCRdb re-called the 5' RACE reads; every CDR3 protein appears as one record, without DNA. The sample totals approximately 150,000 distinct CDR3 sequences. The TCR originated in a woman aged 18 to 75 in good health. Sequencing input: blood T cells: a sorted CD56 or NKG2C T cell subset, CD4+ or CD8+ T cells, or bulk PBMC T cells (not recorded which).

CDR3 region: CASGSTGASNQPQHF. The chain uses TRBV27 and TRBJ1-5; TCRdb names TRBD1, which stays unverified in the absence of DNA. Germline V CDR1 and CDR2: MNHEY, SMNVEV (reference sequence). The CDR3 is made up of 15 amino acids.